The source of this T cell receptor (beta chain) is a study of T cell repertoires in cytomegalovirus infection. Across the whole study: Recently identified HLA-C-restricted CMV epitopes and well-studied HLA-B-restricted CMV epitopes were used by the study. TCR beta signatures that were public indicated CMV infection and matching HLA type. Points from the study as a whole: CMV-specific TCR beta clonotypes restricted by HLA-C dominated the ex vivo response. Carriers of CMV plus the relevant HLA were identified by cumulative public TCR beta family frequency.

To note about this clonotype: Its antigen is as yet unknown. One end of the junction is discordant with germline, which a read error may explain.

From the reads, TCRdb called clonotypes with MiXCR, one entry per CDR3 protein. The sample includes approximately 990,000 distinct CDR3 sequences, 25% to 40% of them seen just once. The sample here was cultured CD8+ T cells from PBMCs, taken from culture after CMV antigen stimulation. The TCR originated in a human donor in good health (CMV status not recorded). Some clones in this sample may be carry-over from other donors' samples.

The CDR3 region is CACSPSSDRAIYEQYF. The DNA of the CDR3 is TGTGCCTGCAGCCCGAGTTCGGACAGGGCCATCTACGAGCAGTACTTC. The rearrangement links TRBV7-3 to TRBJ2-7; 8 bases map to TRBD1. The CDR3 covers 16 residues. Germline-derived CDR1 and CDR2 are SGHTA and FQGTGA.